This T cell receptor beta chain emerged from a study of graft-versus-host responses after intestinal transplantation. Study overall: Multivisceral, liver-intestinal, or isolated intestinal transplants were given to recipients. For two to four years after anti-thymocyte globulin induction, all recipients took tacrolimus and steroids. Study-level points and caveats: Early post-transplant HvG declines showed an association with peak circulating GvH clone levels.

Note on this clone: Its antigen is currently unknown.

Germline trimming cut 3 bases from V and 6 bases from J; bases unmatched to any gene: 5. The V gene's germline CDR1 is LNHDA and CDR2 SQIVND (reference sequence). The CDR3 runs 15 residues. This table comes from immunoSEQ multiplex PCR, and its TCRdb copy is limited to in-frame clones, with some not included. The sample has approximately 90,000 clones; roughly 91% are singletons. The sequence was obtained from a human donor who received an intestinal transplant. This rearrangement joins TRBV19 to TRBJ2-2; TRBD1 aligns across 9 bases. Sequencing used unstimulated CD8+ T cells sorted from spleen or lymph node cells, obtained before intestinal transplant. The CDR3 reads CASSIWTGDPGELFF. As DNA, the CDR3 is TGTGCCAGTAGTATCTGGACAGGGGATCCCGGGGAGCTGTTTTTT.